A single sample gave rise to the 11 T cell receptor beta chains below, sequenced in a study of blood T cell repertoires in COVID-19. Measured with immunoSEQ multiplex PCR; TCRdb has only the in-frame clones, and not every one. Here the sample spans 96,000 or so clones, 90% to 95% being singletons. Sequenced material: peripheral blood. The source of these receptors is a man aged 60 to 75 with acute or convalescent COVID-19.

V usage is TRBV7-8 and J usage is TRBJ1-2, with D unresolved. With 0 bases removed from V and 2 bases from J, the gap between germline ends came to 7 bases. There are 14 residues in the CDR3. CDR1 SGHVS and CDR2 FQNEAQ come from the germline V gene. The CDR3: CASSLAAVNYGYTF. The CDR3 bases are TGTGCCAGCAGCTTAGCCGCGGTGAACTATGGCTACACCTTC.

About this clone itself: Other DNA sequences in this specimen translate into the identical CDR3. This chain connects TRBV5-4 to TRBJ2-1; the match to TRBD1 covers 11 bases. This CDR3 is 15 amino acids long. The germline CDR1 and CDR2 sequences are SGHNT and YYREEE (reference sequence). With V trimmed by 3 bases and J by 3 bases, 2 bases remained unmatched. The CDR3 DNA is TGTGCCAGCAGCTCCGGGACAGGGGGCTACAATGAGCAGTTCTTC. It encodes CASSSGTGGYNEQFF. The entire variable domain, with the rest obtained from reference TRBV5-4 and TRBJ2-1, is as follows: ETGVTQSPTHLIKTRGQQVTLRCSSQSGHNTVSWYQQALGQGPQFIFQYYREEENGRGNFPPRFSGLQFPNYSSELNVNALELDDSALYLCASSSGTGGYNEQFFGPGTRLTVL.

The gene calls are TRBV27 and TRBJ2-7; 8 bases agree with TRBD2. J lost 1 base, V lost 3 bases, and 23 bases had no gene match. Germline V CDR1 and CDR2: MNHEY, SMNVEV (reference sequence). The CDR3 covers 21 residues. The CDR3 DNA sequence: TGTGCCAGCAGTTTGAGGGGGGGCGGGTATTCTAGCGGGCGAGGGTCCTACGAGCAGTACTTC. Protein product: CASSLRGGGYSSGRGSYEQYF.

V is TRBV7-2 and J is TRBJ2-6; D gene uncertain. Trimming shortened V by 1 base and J by 0 bases, and 10 bases separated the two germline ends. The V gene's germline CDR1 is SGHTA and CDR2 FQGNSA. This CDR3 region has 17 residues. CDR3 in amino acids: CASSLGAVDSGANVLTF. CDR3 DNA: TGTGCCAGCAGCTTAGGGGCAGTCGACTCTGGGGCCAACGTCCTGACTTTC.

This chain joins TRBV24-1 and TRBJ2-3, with D perhaps TRBD1 (5 bases). The CDR3 spans 14 residues. Trimming took off 5 bases at V and 0 bases at J, with 8 bases between the two ends. CDR1 is KGHDR and CDR2 is SFDVKD in the germline V gene. The CDR3 region is CATSVGASTDTQYF. As DNA, the CDR3 is TGTGCCACCAGTGTTGGGGCTAGCACAGATACGCAGTATTTT.

This chain uses TRBV6-5 with TRBJ1-1; D possibly corresponds to TRBD1 (6 bases). Germline values: CDR1 MNHEY, CDR2 SVGAGI. This CDR3 has 13 amino acids. V was clipped by 8 bases and J by 3 bases, with 13 bases between them. The CDR3: CASGRQVYTEAFF. The CDR3 DNA is TGTGCCAGCGGGAGACAGGTTTACACTGAAGCTTTCTTT.

The chain couples TRBV3-1 (or the pseudogene TRBV3-2) to TRBJ2-6; TRBD1 matches 8 bases. The CDR3 has 18 amino acids. The germline V gene has CDR1 LGHDT and CDR2 YNNKEL (reference sequence). The V and J ends lost 6 bases and 0 bases, in that order; junction bases with no gene match: 10. CDR3 in amino acids: CASRHPGQVLSGANVLTF. The CDR3 coding sequence is TGTGCCAGCAGACACCCGGGACAGGTCCTCTCTGGGGCCAACGTCCTGACTTTC.

This clone appeared once. The chain has TRBV9 and TRBJ2-3; 9 bases agree with TRBD2. The CDR3 is 16 amino acids. V gave up 3 bases and J gave up 0 bases; unmatched junction bases: 5. Germline V gene lookup returns CDR1 SGDLS and CDR2 YYNGEE. The CDR3 DNA sequence: TGTGCCAGCAGCGCCCGACTAGCGGTCAGCACAGATACGCAGTATTTT. Encoded protein: CASSARLAVSTDTQYF. The variable domain in full, with the rest retrieved from reference TRBV9 and TRBJ2-3, is DSGVTQTPKHLITATGQRVTLRCSPRSGDLSVYWYQQSLDQGLQFLIQYYNGEERAKGNILERFSAQQFPDLHSELNLSSLELGDSALYFCASSARLAVSTDTQYFGPGTRLTVL.

V and J are TRBV9 and TRBJ1-6, with a possible D match to TRBD1 (5 bases). Germline V lookup: CDR1 SGDLS, CDR2 YYNGEE. The CDR3 totals 15 residues. Between the trimmed V and J ends, which lost 0 bases and 6 bases, there was a span of 10 bases. CDR3 bases: TGTGCCAGCAGCGTAGGAGGGACTATTAATTCACCCCTCCACTTT. Translated, it gives CASSVGGTINSPLHF.

The chain recombines TRBV30 with TRBJ2-1, with D possibly TRBD1 on 5 matching bases. CDR1 and CDR2 from the germline V gene are GTSNPN and SVGIG (reference sequence). The V and J ends lost 1 base and 2 bases respectively, with 12 bases between them. This CDR3 is built from 15 residues. The CDR3 reads CAWSAGFEAYNEQFF. CDR3 coding DNA: TGTGCCTGGAGTGCAGGGTTCGAAGCCTACAATGAGCAGTTCTTC.

The chain joins TRBV28 to TRBJ2-7; 7 nucleotides match TRBD2. The J segment lost 3 bases and the V segment lost 7 bases, leaving 15 bases of the junction unmatched. CDR1 is MDHEN, CDR2 SYDVKM, per germline. The length of the CDR3 is 16 residues. CDR3 in amino acids: CASTLGVREDGYEQYF. CDR3 bases: TGTGCCAGCACTCTCGGGGTCCGGGAGGATGGCTACGAGCAGTACTTC. The variable domain in full, with the rest retrieved from reference TRBV28 and TRBJ2-7, is DVKVTQSSRYLVKRTGEKVFLECVQDMDHENMFWYRQDPGLGLRLIYFSYDVKMKEKGDIPEGYSVSREKKERFSLILESASTNQTSMYLCASTLGVREDGYEQYFGPGTRLTVT.